These 9 T cell receptor beta chains came from one sample sequenced in a study of graft-versus-host responses after intestinal transplantation. Generated by immunoSEQ multiplex PCR, the TCRdb table keeps only in-frame clones and is missing some. The table shows about 10,000 clones, with around 29% occurring only once. The material was alloreactive CD4+ T cells from a mixed lymphocyte reaction culture, obtained before transplantation. Subset: CFSE-low proliferating T cells sorted from approximately six-day pre-transplant mixed lymphocyte reaction (GvH or HvG direction). Every receptor here comes from a human patient who was an organ donor for intestinal transplantation.

The chain is built from TRBV18 and TRBJ2-5; tentatively, D is TRBD1 (6 bases). Germline assignment: CDR1 KGHSH and CDR2 LQKENI. Trimming removed 2 bases at V and 5 bases at J, with 15 bases between. The CDR3 is 15 residues long. The CDR3 sequence: CASSPDQGRWETQYF. Written as DNA, the CDR3 is TGTGCCAGCTCACCAGACCAGGGGAGATGGGAGACCCAGTACTTC.

On this clone: The same CDR3 can be traced to other DNA sequences in this sample. The chain recombines TRBV4-1 with TRBJ1-5; possibly TRBD1 for D (5 bases). The CDR3 runs to 13 residues. Germline CDR1 and CDR2: MGHRA and YSYEKL. V was shortened by 7 bases and J by 4 bases, with 11 bases between the two germline ends. CDR3 sequence: CASNGGLNQPQHF. The CDR3 nucleotides read TGCGCCAGCAACGGGGGATTAAATCAGCCCCAGCATTTT.

This clone is categorized as medium-sized. The gene calls are TRBV7-2 and TRBJ1-2; TRBD1 matches 7 bases. CDR3 length equals 17 residues. Germline CDR1 reads SGHTA; CDR2 reads FQGNSA. V lost 3 bases and J lost 1; bases outside the gene matches: 11. The chain's CDR3 is CASSLSLQGLLNYGYTF. Written as DNA, the CDR3 is TGTGCCAGCAGCTTGTCTTTACAGGGGCTCCTTAACTATGGCTACACCTTC.

This rearrangement joins TRBV19 to TRBJ2-3, with a weak D call TRBD1 (6 bases). With 6 bases removed from V and 2 bases from J, the gap between germline ends came to 9 bases. There are 13 residues in the CDR3. Germline CDR1 is LNHDA and CDR2 is SQIVND (reference sequence). The CDR3 sequence is CASSVGATDTQYF. The CDR3 DNA sequence: TGTGCCAGTAGCGTGGGGGCCACAGATACGCAGTATTTT.

The rearrangement uses TRBV18 and TRBJ2-1; TRBD2 matches at 12 bases. Trimming removed 8 bases from V and 10 bases from J; junction bases left unmatched: 6. This CDR3 is built from 13 residues. CDR1 and CDR2 (germline): KGHSH, LQKENI. The CDR3, as DNA: TGTGCCAGCCGACTAGCGGGGGCCGGGGAGCAGTTCTTC. Translation: CASRLAGAGEQFF.

This clone was picked up a small number of times. This sequence joins TRBV11-3 and TRBJ2-6; D unresolved. Germline V lookup: CDR1 SGHNT, CDR2 YENEEA. V was pared by 1 base and J by 1 base, with 11 bases between. There are 17 residues in the CDR3. The CDR3 spells CASSLAPQRSGANVLTF. CDR3 nucleotides: TGTGCCAGCAGCTTAGCGCCCCAGAGATCTGGGGCCAACGTCCTGACTTTC.

In the case of this clone: This same CDR3 is encoded by further DNA sequences in the sample. The rearrangement uses TRBV30 and TRBJ2-7; no reliable D call. Germline assignment: CDR1 GTSNPN and CDR2 SVGIG (reference sequence). The CDR3 covers 12 residues. V lost 2 bases, J lost 1 base, and 6 bases lay in between. This CDR3 reads CAWSTASYEQYF. As DNA, the CDR3 is TGTGCCTGGAGTACGGCTTCCTACGAGCAGTACTTC.

The chain couples TRBV6-5 to TRBJ1-2; 9 positions match TRBD1. Looked up from germline, CDR1 is MNHEY and CDR2 is SVGAGI. The CDR3 has 14 amino acids. With 5 bases clipped from V and 4 bases from J, the junction kept 5 bases outside the gene matches. DNA for the CDR3: TGTGCCAGCAGTAGGGACAGGGTCTCCTATGGCTACACCTTC. Its translation: CASSRDRVSYGYTF.

V usage is TRBV5-1 and J usage is TRBJ1-2; D is uncertain. The V and J ends lost 2 bases and 4 bases respectively, with 9 bases between them. CDR3 size: 13 residues. CDR1 is SGHRS, CDR2 YFSETQ, per germline. This CDR3 reads CASSFAQPYGYTF. The DNA for the CDR3 is TGCGCCAGCAGCTTTGCCCAACCCTATGGCTACACCTTC.